This T cell receptor beta chain was sequenced for a study of T cells in localized non-small cell lung cancer. Study-level results: Paired adjacent lung recovered a median roughly 60 of the top 100 tumor clones. Without multi-region sequencing, intratumor heterogeneity could not be excluded. Among the tissues sampled, uninvolved adjacent lung had the highest T cell clonality, above tumor.

Sequencing used immunoSEQ multiplex PCR; TCRdb keeps in-frame clones, though not all of them. The profile shows roughly 48,000 clones, about 72% of them singletons. Notes on this clone: Its cognate antigen is unknown.

Between the trimmed V and J ends, which lost 3 bases and 4 bases, there was a span of 9 bases. This CDR3 region has 13 residues. The germline CDR1 and CDR2 sequences are SGHTA and FQGNSA. The gene calls are TRBV7-2 and TRBJ1-1; D is unclear. This material consisted of peripheral blood, taken before any cancer treatment. The TCR comes from a man between 40 and 75 years old with stage I squamous cell lung carcinoma. CDR3 region: CASSFFQRTEAFF. Written as DNA, the CDR3 is TGTGCCAGCAGCTTTTTCCAGCGCACTGAAGCTTTCTTT.